The clone carrying this T cell receptor beta chain was picked up a small number of times. Its target is unknown. This entry is derived from a study of Ad26.COV2.S vaccination and SARS-CoV-2 variants. Study details: Donor got 5x10^10 or 1x10^11 viral particles of Ad26.COV2.S.

Treatment in this sample: some 19 received Ad26.COV2.S at low or high dose, single or two shots; roughly five received placebo; per-sample allocation not given. Sampling occurred on day 63 after the first vaccine or placebo injection. Study results and caveats: Vaccine and placebo groups showed comparable non-spike TCR breadth.

The method was immunoSEQ multiplex PCR; TCRdb's version includes in-frame clones alone and lacks a portion of them. The table lists about 680,000 clones, 70% to 90% of them singletons. The trim removed 4 bases at V and 1 base at J, leaving 6 bases unmatched. The CDR3 totals 15 residues. Germline V gene lookup returns CDR1 SGHAT and CDR2 FQNNGV. The TCR comes from a person between 18 and 65 years old who received the Ad26.COV2.S COVID-19 vaccine or a placebo. The chain links TRBV11-2 to TRBJ1-1, with TRBD1 matching over 7 bases. Here the sequenced sample was peripheral blood, taken in a trial of Ad26.COV2.S vaccine versus placebo. The CDR3 region is CASSSTGTGNTEAFF. In DNA, the CDR3 is TGTGCCAGCAGCTCGACAGGGACGGGGAACACTGAAGCTTTCTTT.